This T cell receptor (beta chain) is from a study of metastatic and nonmetastatic thyroid tumors. Study at large: The comparison covered peripheral blood and tumor or nodule tissue in malignant and benign thyroid patients. Study-level findings and limits: Reportedly, malignant thyroid tumors had significantly higher TCR beta diversity than benign nodules, in blood and tumor.

Original processing notes: A classifier for distant metastasis in papillary thyroid cancer was constructed using CDR3 differences observed across clinicopathological groups. TCRdb recomputed clones from the PCR reads via MiXCR. TCRdb's processing, not the study's, gives the V and J calls here. The data contain under 25,000 clones, 13% of them singletons. A word on this clone: No antigen is known for it.

No patient received treatment before thyroid surgery. In germline, CDR1 is SGHTA, CDR2 FQGTGA. This CDR3 spans 15 amino acids. Trimming shortened V by 5 bases and J by 5 bases, and 18 bases separated the two germline ends. The TCR was taken from a female donor with papillary thyroid cancer or a benign thyroid nodule (not recorded which). Some clones in this sample may be carry-over from other donors' samples. What was sequenced was blood. The chain recombines TRBV7-3 with TRBJ2-5, with D perhaps TRBD2 (5 bases). DNA of the CDR3: TGTGCCAGCAGCCACCTCGGTGGGAGAGGCGAGACCCAGTACTTC. Protein product: CASSHLGGRGETQYF.